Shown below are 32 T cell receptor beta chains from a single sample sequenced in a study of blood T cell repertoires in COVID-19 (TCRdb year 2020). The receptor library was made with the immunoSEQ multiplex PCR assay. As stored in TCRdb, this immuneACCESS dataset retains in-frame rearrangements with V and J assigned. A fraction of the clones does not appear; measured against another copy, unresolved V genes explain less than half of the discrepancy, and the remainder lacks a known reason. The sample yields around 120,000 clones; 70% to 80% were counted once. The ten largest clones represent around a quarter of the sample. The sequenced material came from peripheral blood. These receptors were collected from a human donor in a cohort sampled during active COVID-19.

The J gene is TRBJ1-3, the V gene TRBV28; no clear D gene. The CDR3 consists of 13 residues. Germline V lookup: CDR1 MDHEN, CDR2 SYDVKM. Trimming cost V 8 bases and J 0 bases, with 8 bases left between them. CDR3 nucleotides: TGTGCCAGCCTGCGTGACTCTGGAAACACCATATATTTT. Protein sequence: CASLRDSGNTIYF.

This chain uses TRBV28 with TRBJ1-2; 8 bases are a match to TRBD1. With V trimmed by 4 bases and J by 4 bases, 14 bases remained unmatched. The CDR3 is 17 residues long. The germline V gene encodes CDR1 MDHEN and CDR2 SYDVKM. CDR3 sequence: CASSSPSDRENSYGYTF. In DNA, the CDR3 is TGTGCCAGCAGTTCACCCTCGGACAGGGAGAATAGCTATGGCTACACCTTC.

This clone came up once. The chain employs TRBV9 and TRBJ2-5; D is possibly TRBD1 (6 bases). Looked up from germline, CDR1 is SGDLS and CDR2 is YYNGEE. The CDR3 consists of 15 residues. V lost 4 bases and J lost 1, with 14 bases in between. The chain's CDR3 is CASSIGPGAQETQYF. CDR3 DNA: TGTGCCAGCAGCATAGGACCAGGGGCCCAAGAGACCCAGTACTTC.

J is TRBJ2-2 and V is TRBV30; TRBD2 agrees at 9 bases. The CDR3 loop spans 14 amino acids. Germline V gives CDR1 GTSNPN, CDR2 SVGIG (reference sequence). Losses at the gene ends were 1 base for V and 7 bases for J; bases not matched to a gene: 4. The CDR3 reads CAWSAGLAYGELFF. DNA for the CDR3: TGTGCCTGGAGTGCCGGACTAGCGTACGGGGAGCTGTTTTTT.

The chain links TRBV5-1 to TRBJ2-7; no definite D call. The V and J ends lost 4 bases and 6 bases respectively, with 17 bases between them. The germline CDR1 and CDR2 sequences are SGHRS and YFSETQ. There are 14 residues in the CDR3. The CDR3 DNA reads TGCGCCAGCAGCCCCGTCGGGTTAGACCCCGAGCAGTACTTC. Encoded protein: CASSPVGLDPEQYF.

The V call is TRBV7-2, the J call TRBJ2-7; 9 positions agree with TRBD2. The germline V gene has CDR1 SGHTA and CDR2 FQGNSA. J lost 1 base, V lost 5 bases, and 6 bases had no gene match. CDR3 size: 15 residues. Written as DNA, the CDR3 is TGTGCCAGCAGCACCGCTAGCGGGGCTTCCTACGAGCAGTACTTC. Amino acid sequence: CASSTASGASYEQYF.

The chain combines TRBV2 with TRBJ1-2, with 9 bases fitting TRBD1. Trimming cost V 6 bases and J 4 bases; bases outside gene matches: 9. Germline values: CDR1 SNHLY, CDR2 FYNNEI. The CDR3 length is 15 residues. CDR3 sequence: CASRPGQGVPYGYTF. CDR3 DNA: TGTGCCAGCAGACCGGGACAGGGAGTACCCTATGGCTACACCTTC.

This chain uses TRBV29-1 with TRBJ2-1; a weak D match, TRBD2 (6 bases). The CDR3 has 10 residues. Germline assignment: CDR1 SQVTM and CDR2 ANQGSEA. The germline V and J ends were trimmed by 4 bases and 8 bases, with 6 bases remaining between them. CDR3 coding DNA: TGCAGCGTTGGGGGGGATGAGCAGTTCTTC. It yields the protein CSVGGDEQFF.

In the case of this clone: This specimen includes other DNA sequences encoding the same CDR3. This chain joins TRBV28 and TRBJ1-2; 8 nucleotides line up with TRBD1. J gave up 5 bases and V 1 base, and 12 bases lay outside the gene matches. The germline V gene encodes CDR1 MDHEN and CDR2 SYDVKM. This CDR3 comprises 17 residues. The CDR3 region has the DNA TGTGCCAGCAGTTTATTCGAACGGACAGGGTTCGGGTATGGCTACACCTTC. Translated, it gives CASSLFERTGFGYGYTF.

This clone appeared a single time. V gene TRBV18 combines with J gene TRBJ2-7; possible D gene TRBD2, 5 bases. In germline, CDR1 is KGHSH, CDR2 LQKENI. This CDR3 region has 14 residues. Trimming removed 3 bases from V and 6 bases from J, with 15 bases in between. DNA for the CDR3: TGTGCCAGCTCACCTCAGGCCTACCGGGGCGAGCAGTACTTC. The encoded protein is CASSPQAYRGEQYF.

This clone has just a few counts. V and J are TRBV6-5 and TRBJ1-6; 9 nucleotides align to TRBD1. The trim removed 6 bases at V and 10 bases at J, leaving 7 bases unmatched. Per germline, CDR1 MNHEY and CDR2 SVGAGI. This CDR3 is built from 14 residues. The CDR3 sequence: CASSYDRGGSPLHF. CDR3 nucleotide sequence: TGTGCCAGCAGCTATGACAGGGGGGGATCACCCCTCCACTTT.

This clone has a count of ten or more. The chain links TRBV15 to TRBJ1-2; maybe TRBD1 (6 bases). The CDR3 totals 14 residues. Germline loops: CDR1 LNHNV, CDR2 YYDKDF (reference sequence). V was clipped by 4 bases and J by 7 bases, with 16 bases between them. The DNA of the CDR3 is TGTGCCACCAGCACCCGCATAACAGGGTTTGGCTACACCTTC. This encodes CATSTRITGFGYTF.

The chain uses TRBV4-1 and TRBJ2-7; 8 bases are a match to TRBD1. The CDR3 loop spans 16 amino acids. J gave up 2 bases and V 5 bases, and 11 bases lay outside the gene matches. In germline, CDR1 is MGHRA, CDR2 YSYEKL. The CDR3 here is CASSNWGKTGAYEQYF. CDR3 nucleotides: TGCGCCAGCAGCAACTGGGGTAAGACAGGGGCCTACGAGCAGTACTTC.

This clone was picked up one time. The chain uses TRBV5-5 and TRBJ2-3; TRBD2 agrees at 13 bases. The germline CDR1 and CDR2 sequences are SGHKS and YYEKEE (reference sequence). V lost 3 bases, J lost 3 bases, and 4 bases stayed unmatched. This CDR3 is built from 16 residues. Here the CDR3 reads CASSYPLAGGTDTQYF. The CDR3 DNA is TGTGCCAGCAGCTATCCACTAGCGGGGGGGACAGATACGCAGTATTTT.

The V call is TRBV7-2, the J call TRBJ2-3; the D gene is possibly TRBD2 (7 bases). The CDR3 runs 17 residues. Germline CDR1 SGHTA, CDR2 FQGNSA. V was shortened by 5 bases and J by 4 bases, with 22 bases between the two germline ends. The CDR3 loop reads CASSPGGLGGAADTQYF. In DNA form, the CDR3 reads TGTGCCAGCAGCCCAGGAGGTCTAGGGGGGGCCGCAGATACGCAGTATTTT.

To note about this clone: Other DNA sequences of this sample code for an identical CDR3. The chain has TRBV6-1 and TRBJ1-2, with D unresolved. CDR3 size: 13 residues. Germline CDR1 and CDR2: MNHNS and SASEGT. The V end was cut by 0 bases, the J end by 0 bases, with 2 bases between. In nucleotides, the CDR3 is TGTGCCAGCAGTGAAGCCTCTAACTATGGCTACACCTTC. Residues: CASSEASNYGYTF.

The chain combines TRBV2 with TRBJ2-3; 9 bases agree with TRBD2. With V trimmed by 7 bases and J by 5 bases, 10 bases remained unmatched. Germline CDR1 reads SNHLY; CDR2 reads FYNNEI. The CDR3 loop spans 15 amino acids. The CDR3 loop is CASNRRGGQVDTQYF. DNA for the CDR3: TGTGCCAGCAATCGGCGGGGGGGCCAAGTAGATACGCAGTATTTT.

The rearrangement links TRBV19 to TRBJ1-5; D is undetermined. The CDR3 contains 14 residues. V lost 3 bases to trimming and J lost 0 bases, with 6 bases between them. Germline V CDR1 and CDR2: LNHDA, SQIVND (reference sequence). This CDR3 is CASSIGDSNQPQHF. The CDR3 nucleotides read TGTGCCAGTAGTATCGGAGATAGCAATCAGCCCCAGCATTTT.

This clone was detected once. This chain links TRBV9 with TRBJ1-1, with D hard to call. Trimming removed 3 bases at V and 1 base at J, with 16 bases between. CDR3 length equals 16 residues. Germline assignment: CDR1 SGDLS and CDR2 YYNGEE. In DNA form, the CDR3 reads TGTGCCAGCAGCGCCCAACATATCGCAACGAACACTGAAGCTTTCTTT. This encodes CASSAQHIATNTEAFF.

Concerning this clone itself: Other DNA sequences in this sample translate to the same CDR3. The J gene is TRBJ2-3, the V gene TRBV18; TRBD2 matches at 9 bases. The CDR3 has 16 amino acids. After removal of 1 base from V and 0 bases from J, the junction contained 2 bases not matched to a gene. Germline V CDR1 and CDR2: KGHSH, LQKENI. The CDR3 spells CASSPRLAGSTDTQYF. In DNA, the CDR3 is TGTGCCAGCTCACCACGTCTAGCGGGGAGCACAGATACGCAGTATTTT.

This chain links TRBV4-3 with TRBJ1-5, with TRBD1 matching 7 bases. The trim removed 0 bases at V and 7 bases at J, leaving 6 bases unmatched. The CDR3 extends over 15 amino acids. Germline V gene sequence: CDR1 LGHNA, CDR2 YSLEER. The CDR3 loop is CASSQEEGAGQPQHF. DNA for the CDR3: TGCGCCAGCAGCCAAGAAGAGGGGGCCGGGCAGCCCCAGCATTTT.

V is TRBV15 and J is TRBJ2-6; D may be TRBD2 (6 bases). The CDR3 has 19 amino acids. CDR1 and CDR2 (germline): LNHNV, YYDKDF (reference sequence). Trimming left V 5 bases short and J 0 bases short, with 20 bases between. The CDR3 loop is CATSLVTGTPNSGANVLTF. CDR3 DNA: TGTGCCACCAGCTTAGTTACCGGGACTCCCAACTCTGGGGCCAACGTCCTGACTTTC.

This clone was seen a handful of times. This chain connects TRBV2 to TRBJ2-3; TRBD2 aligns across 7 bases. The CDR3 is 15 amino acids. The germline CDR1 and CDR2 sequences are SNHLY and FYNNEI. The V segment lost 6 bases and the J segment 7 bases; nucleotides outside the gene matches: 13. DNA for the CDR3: TGTGCCAGCAGCCCCACTAGCGCCCAAGTTCATACGCAGTATTTT. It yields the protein CASSPTSAQVHTQYF.

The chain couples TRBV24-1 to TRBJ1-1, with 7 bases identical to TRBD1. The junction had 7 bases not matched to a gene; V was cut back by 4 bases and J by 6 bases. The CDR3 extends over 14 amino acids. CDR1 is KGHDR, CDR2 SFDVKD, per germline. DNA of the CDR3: TGTGCCACCAGTGACCCCGGGACAGAAGCTGAAGCTTTCTTT. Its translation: CATSDPGTEAEAFF.

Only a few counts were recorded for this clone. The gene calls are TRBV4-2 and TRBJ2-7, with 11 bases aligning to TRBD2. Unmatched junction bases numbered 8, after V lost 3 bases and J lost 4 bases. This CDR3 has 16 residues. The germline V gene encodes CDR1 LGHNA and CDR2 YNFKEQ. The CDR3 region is CASSQETSGSRYEQYF. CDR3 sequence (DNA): TGTGCCAGCAGCCAGGAAACTAGCGGGAGTAGATACGAGCAGTACTTC.

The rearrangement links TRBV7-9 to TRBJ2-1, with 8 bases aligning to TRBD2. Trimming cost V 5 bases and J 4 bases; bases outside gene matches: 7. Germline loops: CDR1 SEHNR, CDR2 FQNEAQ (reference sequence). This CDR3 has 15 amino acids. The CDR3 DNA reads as TGTGCCAGCAGCCGGAGCGTAGCGGGGTACAATGAGCAGTTCTTC. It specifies CASSRSVAGYNEQFF.

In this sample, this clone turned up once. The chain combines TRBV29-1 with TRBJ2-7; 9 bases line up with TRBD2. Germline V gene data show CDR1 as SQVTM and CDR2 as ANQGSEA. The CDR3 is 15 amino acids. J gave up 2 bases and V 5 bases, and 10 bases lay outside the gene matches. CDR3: CSVTGASGVPYEQYF. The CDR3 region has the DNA TGCAGCGTTACGGGGGCTAGCGGGGTACCCTACGAGCAGTACTTC.

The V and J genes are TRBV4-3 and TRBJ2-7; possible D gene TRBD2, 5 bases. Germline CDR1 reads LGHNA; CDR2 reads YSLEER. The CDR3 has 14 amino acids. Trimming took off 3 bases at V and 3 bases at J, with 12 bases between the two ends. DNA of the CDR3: TGCGCCAGCAGCCACCGGATCGGGGTCTACGAGCAGTACTTC. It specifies CASSHRIGVYEQYF.

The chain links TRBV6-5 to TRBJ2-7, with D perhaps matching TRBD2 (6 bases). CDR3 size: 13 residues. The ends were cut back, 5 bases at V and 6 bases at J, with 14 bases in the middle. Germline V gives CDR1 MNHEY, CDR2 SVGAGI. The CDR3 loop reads CASSPSRDFEQYF. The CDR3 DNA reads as TGTGCCAGCAGTCCAAGCAGGGACTTCGAGCAGTACTTC.

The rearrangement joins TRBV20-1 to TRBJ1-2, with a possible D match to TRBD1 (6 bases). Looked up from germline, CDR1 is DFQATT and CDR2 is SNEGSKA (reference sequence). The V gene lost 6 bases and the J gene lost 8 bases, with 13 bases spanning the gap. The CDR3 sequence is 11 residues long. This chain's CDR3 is CSARTVRGYTF. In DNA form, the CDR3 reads TGCAGTGCAAGGACAGTGCGGGGCTACACCTTC.

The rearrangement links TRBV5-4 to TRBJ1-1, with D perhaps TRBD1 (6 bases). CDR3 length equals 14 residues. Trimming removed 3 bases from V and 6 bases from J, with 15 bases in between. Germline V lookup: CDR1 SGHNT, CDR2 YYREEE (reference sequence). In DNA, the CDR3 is TGTGCCAGCAGCTGGGTAGGGGGGGTCGCTGAAGCTTTCTTT. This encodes CASSWVGGVAEAFF.

CDR3 DNA sequence: TGTGCCAGCAGTTCACTAGCGGGAGAGGGAGAAGAGACCCAGTACTTC. It is translated as CASSSLAGEGEETQYF. The rearrangement uses TRBV28 and TRBJ2-5; 11 positions agree with TRBD2. V dropped 4 bases and J dropped 3; count of bases not matched to a gene: 7. The germline CDR1 and CDR2 sequences are MDHEN and SYDVKM. The length of the CDR3 is 16 residues.